This is a list of T cell receptor beta chains from one sample in a study of regulatory T cells in long-lasting Graves disease. A single record per CDR3 protein comes from TCRdb applying MiXCR to the multiplex PCR reads. The sample yields approximately 350,000 distinct CDR3 sequences, over 15% seen once. These data were likewise used in another study, on T cells in Graves' hyperthyroidism and ophthalmopathy.

The material was peripheral blood mononuclear cells (PBMCs), obtained at new diagnosis, from a patient treated with antithyroid drugs. Receptors were obtained from a man aged 40-50 years with Graves disease. The CDR3 runs from the conserved cysteine through the conserved F or W.

v_gene,CDR3aa
TRBV15,CATRGPNSYEQYF
TRBV14,CASSQLVGGAGSYNEQFF
TRBV28,CASSFSQGLRGSYNEQFF
TRBV28,CASSLWQGSTEAFF
TRBV5-4,CASSQTVETQYF
TRBV24-1,CATSDSLGTQTYNEQFF
TRBV20-1,CSASRTIAVADTQYF
TRBV3-1,CDSSLAGGYEQYF
TRBV5-1,CASSDYGQKETQYF
TRBV28,CASSFSGVREQYF
TRBV11-1,CASSPTLGQDFSGANVLTF
TRBV2,CASSRQVYEQYF
TRBV4-2,CASSQQPNWDNEQFF
TRBV6-1,CASSRTGELRGYTF
TRBV6-5,CASSYGRPADSGNTIYF
TRBV28,CASVNHPGQVSGELFF
TRBV5-1,CASRVEGNTEAFF
TRBV28,CASGSTLGRGQYF
TRBV7-9,CASSPALGRVTQYF
TRBV20-1,CSARAGTVDTEAFF
TRBV6-2/TRBV6-3,CASRWREGPYNEQFF
TRBV28,CASSLLPSGGAADTQYF
TRBV6-1,CASGTSGDLSTDTQYF
TRBV6-2/TRBV6-3,CASRGTTNQPQHF
TRBV19,CASTHRIHPTNTGELFF
TRBV12-3/TRBV12-4,CASSLGPDRPQHF
TRBV7-9,CASRSRVGETQYF
TRBV6-2/TRBV6-3,CASSVESSGANVLTF
TRBV7-2,CASGQGASGANVLTF
TRBV3-1,CASSRRTGWTYEQYF
TRBV9,CASSVVGTGRTEAFF
TRBV5-1,CASTPDRVWANEQFF